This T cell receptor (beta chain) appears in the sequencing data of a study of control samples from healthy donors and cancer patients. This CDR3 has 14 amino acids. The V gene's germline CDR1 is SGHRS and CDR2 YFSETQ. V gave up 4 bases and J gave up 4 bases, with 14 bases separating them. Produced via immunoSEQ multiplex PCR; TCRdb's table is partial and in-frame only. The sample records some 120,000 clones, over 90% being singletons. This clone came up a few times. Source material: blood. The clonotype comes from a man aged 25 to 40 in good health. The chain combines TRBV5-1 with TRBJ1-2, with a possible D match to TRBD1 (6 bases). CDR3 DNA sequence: TGCGCCAGCAGCCAGGGGACACTTGGCTATGGCTACACCTTC. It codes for CASSQGTLGYGYTF.